The 8 T cell receptor beta chains reported below all come from one sample, sequenced in a study of T cell responses to AZD1222 COVID-19 vaccine. Repertoires were generated with immunoSEQ multiplex PCR, while TCRdb's copy carries only in-frame clones and drops some. The sample includes approximately 84,000 clones, 80% to 90% of them seen just once. Sample: peripheral blood, taken on day 0 of AZD1222 vaccination. The receptors come from an adult in good health.

The V and J genes are TRBV5-1 and TRBJ2-6; D gene unclear. The V gene's germline CDR1 is SGHRS and CDR2 YFSETQ. V was trimmed by 5 bases and J by 3 bases, leaving 0 bases between them. This CDR3 has 11 residues. CDR3 coding DNA: TGCGCCAGCAGTGGGGCCAACGTCCTGACTTTC. Its translation: CASSGANVLTF.

V and J are TRBV6-5 and TRBJ2-7, with TRBD2 identical over 11 bases. The CDR3 spans 14 residues. The J segment lost 6 bases and the V segment lost 4 bases, leaving 5 bases of the junction unmatched. Germline lookup yields CDR1 MNHEY and CDR2 SVGAGI. As DNA, the CDR3 is TGTGCCAGCAGTTTAGCGGGAGGGCCTCTCGAGCAGTACTTC. It specifies CASSLAGGPLEQYF.

This sequence joins TRBV6-5 and TRBJ2-3, with 10 bases identical to TRBD2. J lost 5 bases, V lost 2 bases, and 4 bases had no gene match. This CDR3 spans 15 amino acids. Germline V gene sequence: CDR1 MNHEY, CDR2 SVGAGI. The CDR3 is CASSYASGSKDTQYF. The CDR3 DNA is TGTGCCAGCAGTTACGCTAGCGGGAGTAAAGATACGCAGTATTTT.

CDR3 nucleotide sequence: TGTGCCAGCAGTCCGTACGGGGGGAGTTGGACTGAAGCTTTCTTT. Translated, it gives CASSPYGGSWTEAFF. The V call is TRBV28, the J call TRBJ1-1, with TRBD1 as a possible D gene (5 bases). This CDR3 spans 15 amino acids. V dropped 5 bases and J dropped 5 bases, with 18 bases sitting between them. Germline values: CDR1 MDHEN, CDR2 SYDVKM.

The chain couples TRBV6-5 to TRBJ2-5, with 9 bases matching TRBD2. CDR3 length: 12 residues. Germline V gives CDR1 MNHEY, CDR2 SVGAGI. J lost 8 bases, V lost 6 bases, and 4 bases had no gene match. CDR3 in amino acids: CASRGLAETQYF. The CDR3 nucleotides are TGTGCCAGCAGGGGACTAGCAGAAACCCAGTACTTC.

The genes are TRBV6-6 and TRBJ1-5; possibly TRBD1 for D (6 bases). The CDR3 is 14 amino acids. Germline V CDR1 and CDR2: MNHNY, SVGAGI (reference sequence). Trimming took 2 bases from V and 3 from J, leaving 8 bases between them. The CDR3 reads CASSYRDTNQPQHF. CDR3 sequence (DNA): TGTGCCAGCAGTTACCGGGACACCAATCAGCCCCAGCATTTT.

This clone was counted between two and nine times. The rearrangement joins TRBV5-4 to TRBJ1-6, with TRBD1 as a possible D gene (5 bases). V gave up 0 bases and J gave up 9 bases, with 10 bases separating them. Germline loops: CDR1 SGHNT, CDR2 YYREEE (reference sequence). The CDR3 has 14 amino acids. The CDR3 DNA sequence: TGTGCCAGCAGCTTGGGGGGGGTAGGTTCACCCCTCCACTTT. Protein product: CASSLGGVGSPLHF.

In this sample, this clone turned up once. The V and J genes are TRBV24-1 and TRBJ1-1; 12 nucleotides agree with TRBD1. Unmatched junction bases numbered 6, after V lost 7 bases and J lost 4 bases. The germline V gene has CDR1 KGHDR and CDR2 SFDVKD. CDR3 length: 15 residues. Here the CDR3 DNA reads TGTGCCACCAGGGGACAGGGGGCGCTGGGCACTGAAGCTTTCTTT. The encoded protein is CATRGQGALGTEAFF.